This entry describes one T cell receptor beta chain. The data were obtained in a study of blood T cell repertoires in COVID-19. Study in general: Sources were T cells, B-cell-depleted T cells, or PBMCs; the material itself was cDNA or gDNA.

CDR3 length: 16 residues. Germline assignment: CDR1 SEHNR and CDR2 FQNEAQ (reference sequence). V was clipped by 0 bases and J by 3 bases, with 12 bases between them. Original methodology: Quantification of nucleated cells was approximated via reference gene primer amplification. The repertoire was sequenced with immunoSEQ multiplex PCR; TCRdb's copy has only in-frame clones and lacks some. That table furnishes V, J and clone size, whereas the DNA furnished D and trimming. The data hold tens of thousands of clones, with 70% to 90% observed a single time. The clonotype was recovered from a man at least 80 years old with active or convalescent COVID-19. V is TRBV7-9 and J is TRBJ2-1, with D maybe TRBD2 (6 bases). Sequenced material: peripheral blood. CDR3 bases: TGTGCCAGCAGCTTAGCTAGCGGACTCGTCTACAATGAGCAGTTCTTC. It is translated as CASSLASGLVYNEQFF.